This section outlines one T cell receptor beta chain sequence together with its context. Its binding antigen is unknown. Nothing much larger sits one base from this clone, and base qualities are not available. The CDR3 contains 20 residues, cysteine and phenylalanine counted. Just CDR3 DNA is preserved here, 60 bases in frame from base 1. V lost 4 bases and J lost 0 bases, and the count of bases not matched to a germline gene is 10. The germline V gene gives CDR1 as KGHSH and CDR2 as LQKENI. The data belong to a study of shared clonotypes between healthy human individuals (dated by TCRdb to between 2020 and 2021). For the wider study: The cohort comprised a couple of women and a few men aged 18 to 49 years. For each donor, CD4 naive and CD4 memory were each given three plates, CD8 naive was given two plates, and CD8 memory was given one plate. To estimate repertoire size and how much clonotype sharing occurs between individuals, the study deeply sequenced the blood TCR repertoires of roughly 5 healthy adults. Libraries were prepared and TCR repertoires were sequenced by different laboratories using diverse techniques, in order to increase sequencing depth and limit assay-specific biases. Per donor, leukapheresis produced somewhere between about 0.94 and 9.5 billion PBMCs.

Using the deep immunoSEQ assay, TCR CDR3 regions were amplified from genomic DNA by multiplex PCR. For each cell subset, the extracted genomic DNA was distributed evenly across all wells of several immunoSEQ 96-well plates, and each plate served as one replicate. For sorted subsets, roughly 200 ng of genomic DNA, equivalent to roughly 30,000 T cell genomes, went into each replicate PCR. Purified libraries were quantified with a Qubit 3.0 fluorometer, sized on a Bioanalyzer 2100, and re-quantified with the KAPA Library Quantification kit. A separate single-read 150-cycle Illumina NextSeq 550 flow cell was used to sequence each immunoSEQ 96-well plate. The study's own analysis went as follows. Because only junctional sequences without quality scores were contained in the immunoSEQ output, filtering matching that applied to full-length reads could not be performed. To assign V/J genes and CDR3, sequences were annotated using PyIR, a Python wrapper for IgBLAST v1.9, with IMGT germline references. Reads with weak V/J assignments (E-value above 1e-6), missing CDR3, stop codons, out-of-frame junctions, or ambiguous translated residues were removed. A V3J clonotype was defined by an identical inferred V gene, J gene, and CDR3 amino acid sequence. Percentage overlap between repertoires was calculated by dividing the number of shared unique clonotypes by the size of the smaller repertoire. RTK rarefaction, the Chao1 estimator, and Recon v2.1 estimates of unobserved clonotypes were used to assess repertoire richness. Generation probabilities were computed with OLGA for all TCRbeta clonotypes obtained by the gDNA method from four donors. TCRdb stores this immuneACCESS table with in-frame sequences only. Part of the clones is absent; in the studies checked, under half of the shortfall reflects unresolved V genes, and no reason is known for the rest. Clonal size and the V and J genes are those of that table, whereas D and trimming came from the DNA. The table for this sample lists roughly 2.2 million clones; 85% to 95% of them were counted only once. The ten largest clonotypes hold about 0.39% of the sample.

The paper's findings and limits, for the study overall: Compared with non-shared clonotypes, clonotypes shared by all four sorted-subset donors had higher generation probabilities. The small number of donors limited the genetic and exposure-history diversity represented. Even with the large sequencing depth, rarefaction of the sorted-subset datasets indicated that sequencing was incomplete. Naive subsets generally had larger estimated clonotype richness than memory subsets did. Sampling was restricted to blood, and TCR repertoires in tissues likely differ from the TCR repertoires found in blood. Based on pairwise subsampling, the degree of clonotype sharing among donors was expected to be affected by sequencing depth. Sharing across several donors was observed for around 5% of naive CD4, under 4% of naive CD8, over 2% of memory CD4, and roughly 0.4% of memory CD8 clonotypes.

Donors were healthy HIV-negative adults with no recently reported acute infections or vaccinations. Only Caucasian adults living in Nashville, Tennessee, USA were represented among the donors. CD4+ T cells were enriched through magnetic negative selection, after which naive cells were positively selected on CD45RA and the remaining negative fraction served as the memory subset. After blood collection by leukapheresis, PBMCs were isolated using Ficoll-Histopaque density gradient centrifugation and then cryopreserved in the vapor phase of liquid nitrogen. Analytical flow cytometry was used to check the purity and quantity of every magnetically sorted T cell population. Each sorted fraction had its genomic DNA isolated and then quantified by UV absorbance on a Nanodrop 2000c.

Sequencing used naive CD4+ T cells from PBMCs. This specimen's cell subset or site label, interpreted: CD45RA+ positively selected. This clonotype was obtained from a man younger than 35 in good health. Some clones in this sample may be carry-over from other donors' samples. The chain employs TRBV18 and TRBJ2-1; 15 of the junction bases match TRBD2. The CDR3 here reads CASSLGLAGGPKSSYNEQFF. The sequenced DNA: TGTGCCAGCTCACTTGGACTAGCGGGAGGGCCAAAAAGCTCCTACAATGAGCAGTTCTTC.